This T cell receptor beta chain stems from a study of monozygotic twins with inflammatory bowel disease. Study findings and constraints: IBD patients carried less diverse TCRbeta repertoires (inverse Simpson) than healthy co-twins. Data gave no support to a single strong signal or clonotype associated with IBD.

Comment on this clonotype: Its cognate antigen is unknown.

The UMIs contained a 6-nucleotide sample barcode. They were added by template switching during cDNA synthesis. After re-calling the 5' RACE reads, TCRdb lists one entry per CDR3 protein, DNA absent. Recorded for this sample: 300,000 to 450,000 distinct CDR3 sequences. Blood, approximately 2.3 ml, was drawn per donor. Sequenced input: blood. The sequence derives from a human donor with ulcerative colitis or Crohn's disease, or a healthy co-twin of an affected twin (not recorded which).

The CDR3 region is CASSFQPRGGDTEAFF. This chain connects TRBV5-1 to TRBJ1-1; TCRdb calls TRBD1, which cannot be checked without DNA. This CDR3 has 16 residues. The germline CDR1 and CDR2 sequences are SGHRS and YFSETQ.